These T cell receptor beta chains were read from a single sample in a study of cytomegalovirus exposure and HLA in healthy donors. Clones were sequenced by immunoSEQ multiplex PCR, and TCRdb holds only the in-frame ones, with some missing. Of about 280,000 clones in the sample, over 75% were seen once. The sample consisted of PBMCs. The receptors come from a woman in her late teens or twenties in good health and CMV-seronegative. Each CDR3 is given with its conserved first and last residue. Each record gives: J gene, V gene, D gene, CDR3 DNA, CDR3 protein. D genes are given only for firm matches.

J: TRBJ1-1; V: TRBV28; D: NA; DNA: TGTGCCAGCGAACAGGTGCCGAACACTGAAGCTTTCTTT; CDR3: CASEQVPNTEAFF
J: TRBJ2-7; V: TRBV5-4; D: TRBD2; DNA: TGTGCCAGCAGCTCGGGACTAGCGGGAGAGCAGTACTTC; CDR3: CASSSGLAGEQYF
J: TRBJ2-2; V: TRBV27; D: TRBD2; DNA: TGTGCCAGCTCCGTGGGACTAGCGGGCACCGGGGAGCTGTTTTTT; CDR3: CASSVGLAGTGELFF
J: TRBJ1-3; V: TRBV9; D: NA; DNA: TGTGCCAGCAGCCTGGGAGGCTTATATGGAAACACCATATATTTT; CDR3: CASSLGGLYGNTIYF
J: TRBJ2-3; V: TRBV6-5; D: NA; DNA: TGTGCCAGCAGTTACTCCGGGGGCACAGATACGCAGTATTTT; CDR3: CASSYSGGTDTQYF
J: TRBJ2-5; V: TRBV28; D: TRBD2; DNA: TGTGCCAGCCCTAGACTAGCGGCTCGGGAGACCCAGTACTTC; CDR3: CASPRLAARETQYF
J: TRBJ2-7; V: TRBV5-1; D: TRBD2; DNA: TGCGCCAGCAGCGTCCGGACTAGCGGGGTTACCTACGAGCAGTACTTC; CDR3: CASSVRTSGVTYEQYF
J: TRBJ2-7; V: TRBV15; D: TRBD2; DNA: TGTGCCACCAGCGAAGGACTAGCGGGAGTTGTGCAGTACTTC; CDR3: CATSEGLAGVVQYF
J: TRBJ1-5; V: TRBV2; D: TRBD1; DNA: TGTGCCAGCGGAAGCTACGACAGGGGCTATCAGCCCCAGCATTTT; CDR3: CASGSYDRGYQPQHF
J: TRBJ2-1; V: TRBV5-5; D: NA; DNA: TGTGCCAGCAGCTTGGGTCAGATCTCCTACAATGAGCAGTTCTTC; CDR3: CASSLGQISYNEQFF
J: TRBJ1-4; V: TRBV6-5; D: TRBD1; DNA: TGTGCCAGCAGTTACTCACCGGGACAGGGCGGGGAAAAACTGTTTTTT; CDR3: CASSYSPGQGGEKLFF
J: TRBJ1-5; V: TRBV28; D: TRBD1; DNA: TGTGCCAGCAGGTCGACAGGGTTGAGCCCCAATCAGCCCCAGCATTTT; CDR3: CASRSTGLSPNQPQHF
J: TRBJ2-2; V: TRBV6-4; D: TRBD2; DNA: TGTGCCATTCGAGGACTAGCGGGGACGAACACCGGGGAGCTGTTTTTT; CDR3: CAIRGLAGTNTGELFF
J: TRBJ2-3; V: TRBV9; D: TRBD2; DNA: TGTGCCAGCAGCGTAGGCCCGGGACTAGCGGGAGACACAGATACGCAGTATTTT; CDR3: CASSVGPGLAGDTDTQYF
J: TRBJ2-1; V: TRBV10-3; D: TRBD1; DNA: TGTGCCATCACAGGACAGGGAGGCGGCAATGAGCAGTTCTTC; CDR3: CAITGQGGGNEQFF
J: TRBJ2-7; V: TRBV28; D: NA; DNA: TGTGCCAGCAGCAAACCACTAGTTTCCCCCCTTAGGGAGCAGTACTTC; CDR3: CASSKPLVSPLREQYF
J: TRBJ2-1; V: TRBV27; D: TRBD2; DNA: TGTGCCAGCAGTCCCGAGTTCCTAGCGGGTGACTACAATGAGCAGTTCTTC; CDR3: CASSPEFLAGDYNEQFF